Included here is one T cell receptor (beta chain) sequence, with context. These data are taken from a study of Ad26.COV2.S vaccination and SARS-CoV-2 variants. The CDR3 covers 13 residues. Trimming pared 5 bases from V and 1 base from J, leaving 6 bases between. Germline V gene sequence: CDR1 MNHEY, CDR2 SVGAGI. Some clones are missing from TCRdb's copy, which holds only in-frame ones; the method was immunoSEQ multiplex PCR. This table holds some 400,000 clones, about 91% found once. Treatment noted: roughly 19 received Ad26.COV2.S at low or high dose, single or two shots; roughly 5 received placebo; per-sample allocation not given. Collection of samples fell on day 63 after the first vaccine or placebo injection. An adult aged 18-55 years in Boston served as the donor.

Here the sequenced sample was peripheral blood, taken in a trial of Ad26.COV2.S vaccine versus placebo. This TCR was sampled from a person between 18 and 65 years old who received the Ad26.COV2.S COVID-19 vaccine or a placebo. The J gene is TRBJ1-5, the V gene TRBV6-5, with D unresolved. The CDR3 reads CASSQVSNQPQHF. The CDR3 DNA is TGTGCCAGCAGTCAGGTCAGCAATCAGCCCCAGCATTTT.